This TCR beta chain stems from a study of metastatic and nonmetastatic thyroid tumors. The table lists this clone with a few counts. TCRdb re-called clones via MiXCR from the PCR reads. The table has roughly 20,000 clones, roughly 30% seen once. There were no patients who had received any treatment before thyroid surgery. Germline trimming cut 0 bases from V and 13 bases from J; bases unmatched to any gene: 13. This CDR3 contains 16 residues. Germline V gene data show CDR1 as MRHNA and CDR2 as SNTAGT. The rearrangement links TRBV6-4 to TRBJ2-1; TRBD1 aligns across 9 bases. Sequencing was done on a sample of tumor tissue. This clonotype was obtained from a male donor with papillary thyroid cancer or a benign thyroid nodule (not recorded which). Some clones in this sample may be carry-over from other donors' samples. In DNA, the CDR3 is TGTGCCAGCAGTGACTCGCCGGGACAGGGAAACAATTATCAGTTCTTC. It yields the protein CASSDSPGQGNNYQFF.